This T cell receptor beta chain was profiled in a study of T-cell reconstitution after alpha-beta-depleted transplantation in children. The V gene end was trimmed by 3 bases and the J gene end by 2 bases; junction bases not matched to a gene: 4. The length of the CDR3 is 14 residues. CDR1 and CDR2 from the germline V gene are DFQATT and SNEGSKA (reference sequence). This clonotype was counted many times. Molecular barcoding with unique molecular identifiers was used for the TCRbeta library. TCRdb analysed the PCR reads with MiXCR anew, one entry per CDR3 protein. Altogether approximately 390,000 distinct CDR3 sequences are present, 11% being singletons, with the ten largest covering 4.5% to 7%.

The material sequenced was PBMCs from the stem cell graft donor, taken from the stem cell graft. This TCR was recovered from a human donor who donated a stem cell graft to a child with acute myeloid leukemia. The rearrangement uses TRBV20-1 and TRBJ2-7; TRBD1 matches 10 bases. This CDR3 reads CSARGQGITYEQYF. The CDR3 DNA follows: TGCAGTGCTAGGGGACAGGGGATCACCTACGAGCAGTACTTC.